These 4 T cell receptor beta chains came from one sample sequenced in a study of T cells in Graves' hyperthyroidism and ophthalmopathy. Amplification yielded TCR beta CDR3 regions, with RNA transcripts as the source. TCR CDR3 underwent first-round RT-PCR with the HTBI primer set. TCRdb reprocessed the multiplex PCR reads with MiXCR, giving one entry per CDR3 protein. Of fewer than 300,000 distinct CDR3 sequences in the sample, roughly 15% are singletons; the top ten hold around 30%. The source material was blood. The receptors come from a woman aged 45-65 years with Graves' hyperthyroidism that later progressed to Graves' ophthalmopathy.

This clonotype was counted many times. The CDR3 loop reads CASSEAAGRETQYF. CDR3 nucleotides: TGTGCCAGCAGTGAAGCGGCCGGGAGGGAGACCCAGTACTTC. J is TRBJ2-5 and V is TRBV2; 7 nucleotides match TRBD2. Unmatched junction bases numbered 3, after V lost 0 bases and J lost 5 bases. The CDR3 totals 14 residues. Germline-derived CDR1 and CDR2 are SNHLY and FYNNEI.

A few counts support this clonotype. J is TRBJ2-5 and V is TRBV11-3; the D is unclear. The ends were cut back, 3 bases at V and 5 bases at J, with 10 bases in the middle. The CDR3 sequence is 13 residues long. Germline V gives CDR1 SGHNT, CDR2 YENEEA. CDR3 protein: CASSFEVLETQYF. CDR3 nucleotides: TGTGCCAGCAGCTTTGAGGTATTGGAGACCCAGTACTTC.

This clonotype was observed at least ten times. V and J are TRBV28 and TRBJ1-1; 7 bases are shared with TRBD1. V lost 6 bases to trimming and J lost 7 bases; unmatched junction nucleotides: 11. This CDR3 comprises 14 residues. Germline values: CDR1 MDHEN, CDR2 SYDVKM. The CDR3 DNA sequence: TGTGCCAGCAGCAGTGGGACAGCTGCACTTGAAGCTTTCTTT. This codes for CASSSGTAALEAFF.

This clonotype was recorded at least ten times. V gene TRBV30 combines with J gene TRBJ2-1, with 8 bases fitting TRBD2. The trim removed 3 bases at V and 10 bases at J, leaving 11 bases unmatched. The germline V gene encodes CDR1 GTSNPN and CDR2 SVGIG (reference sequence). The CDR3 contains 14 residues. Written as DNA, the CDR3 is TGTGCCTGGAGAACCCCATCTGCGGGAGGAGAGCAGTTCTTC. This codes for CAWRTPSAGGEQFF.